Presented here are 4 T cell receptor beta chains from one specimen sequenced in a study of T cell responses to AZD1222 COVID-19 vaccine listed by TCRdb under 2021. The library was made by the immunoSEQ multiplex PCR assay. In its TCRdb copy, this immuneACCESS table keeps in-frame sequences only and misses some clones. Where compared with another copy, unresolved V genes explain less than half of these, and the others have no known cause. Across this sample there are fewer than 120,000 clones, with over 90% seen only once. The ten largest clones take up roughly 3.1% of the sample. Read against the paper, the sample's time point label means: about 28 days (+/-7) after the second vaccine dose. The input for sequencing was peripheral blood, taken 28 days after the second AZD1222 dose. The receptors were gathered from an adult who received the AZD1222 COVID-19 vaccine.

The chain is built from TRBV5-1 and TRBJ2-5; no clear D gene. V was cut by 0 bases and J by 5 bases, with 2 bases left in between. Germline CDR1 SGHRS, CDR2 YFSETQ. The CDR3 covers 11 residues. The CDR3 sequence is CASSLEETQYF. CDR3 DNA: TGCGCCAGCAGCTTGGAGGAGACCCAGTACTTC.

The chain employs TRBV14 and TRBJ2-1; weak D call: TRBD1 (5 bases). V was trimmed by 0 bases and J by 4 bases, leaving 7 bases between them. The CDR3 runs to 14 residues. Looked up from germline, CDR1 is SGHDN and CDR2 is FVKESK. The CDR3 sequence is CASSQERTYNEQFF. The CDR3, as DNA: TGTGCCAGCAGCCAAGAGCGGACATACAATGAGCAGTTCTTC.

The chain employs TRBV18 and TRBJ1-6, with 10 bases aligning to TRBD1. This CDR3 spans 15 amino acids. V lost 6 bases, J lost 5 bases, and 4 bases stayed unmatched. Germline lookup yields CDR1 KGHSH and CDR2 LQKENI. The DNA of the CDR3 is TGTGCCAGCTCCTTTGGACAGGGGGATAATTCACCCCTCCACTTT. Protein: CASSFGQGDNSPLHF.

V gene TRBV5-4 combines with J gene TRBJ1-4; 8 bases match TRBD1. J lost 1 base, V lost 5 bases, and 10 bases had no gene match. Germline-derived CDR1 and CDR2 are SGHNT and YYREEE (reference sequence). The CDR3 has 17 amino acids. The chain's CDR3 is CASSFQGAVQTNEKLFF. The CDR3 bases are TGTGCCAGCAGTTTCCAGGGGGCAGTGCAAACTAATGAAAAACTGTTTTTT.